This is a list of T cell receptor beta chains from one sample in a study of blood T cell repertoires in COVID-19. Here immunoSEQ multiplex PCR was the method, and the copy in TCRdb shows in-frame clones only, minus some. The table records hundreds of thousands of clones, nearly 90% of them present only once. Sequenced input: PBMCs or T cells enriched from blood (not recorded which). These receptor sequences come from a woman between 18 and 29 years old with acute COVID-19. The CDR3 runs from the conserved cysteine through the conserved F or W. Fields, in order: J gene, V gene, D gene, clone size, CDR3 DNA, CDR3 protein. The D gene is left open where the match is weak. Some rows mark clone size as missing; the rest say once, few, many or name a class of expanded clone.

j_gene: TRBJ2-2; v_gene: TRBV2; d_gene: TRBD1; abundance: .; CDR3nt: TGTGCCAGCTCAGTCTCTTACAGGGGGGCCGGGGAGCTGTTTTTT; CDR3aa: CASSVSYRGAGELFF
j_gene: TRBJ2-1; v_gene: TRBV28; d_gene: .; abundance: .; CDR3nt: TGTGCCAGCAGTTTAAGCGGGCTTTCCTACAATGAGCAGTTCTTC; CDR3aa: CASSLSGLSYNEQFF
j_gene: TRBJ2-6; v_gene: TRBV5-8; d_gene: .; abundance: .; CDR3nt: TGTGCCACCAGGACCAACAGGGCGGGGGCCAACGTCCTGACTTTC; CDR3aa: CATRTNRAGANVLTF
j_gene: TRBJ1-4; v_gene: TRBV19; d_gene: .; abundance: .; CDR3nt: TGTGCCAGTAGTATGACAGAGATAAATGAAAAACTGTTTTTT; CDR3aa: CASSMTEINEKLFF
j_gene: TRBJ2-7; v_gene: TRBV6-5; d_gene: .; abundance: .; CDR3nt: TGTGCCAGCTCGAGGACTATATCGGAAGAGCAGTACTTC; CDR3aa: CASSRTISEEQYF
j_gene: TRBJ2-7; v_gene: TRBV18; d_gene: .; abundance: few; CDR3nt: TGTGCCAGCTCACCACTTGAAGGGGTAGAGCAGTACTTC; CDR3aa: CASSPLEGVEQYF
j_gene: TRBJ2-1; v_gene: TRBV24-1; d_gene: TRBD2; abundance: .; CDR3nt: TGTGCCACCAGTGAGACTCTTGCGGGAGGTAGGAATGAGCAGTTCTTC; CDR3aa: CATSETLAGGRNEQFF
j_gene: TRBJ1-5; v_gene: TRBV2; d_gene: .; abundance: .; CDR3nt: TGTGCCAGCTTGGGGGGTCGGGGTCAGCCCCAGCATTTT; CDR3aa: CASLGGRGQPQHF
j_gene: TRBJ2-5; v_gene: TRBV29-1; d_gene: .; abundance: .; CDR3nt: TGCAGCGCCAGCGGTTGGATAGGGCAGGGGGGAATCCAAGAGACCCAGTACTTC; CDR3aa: CSASGWIGQGGIQETQYF
j_gene: TRBJ1-5; v_gene: TRBV19; d_gene: TRBD1; abundance: .; CDR3nt: TGTGCCAGTAGTATCGGGACAGGGGGAGTTGGGAATCAGCCCCAGCATTTT; CDR3aa: CASSIGTGGVGNQPQHF
j_gene: TRBJ2-7; v_gene: TRBV27; d_gene: TRBD1; abundance: .; CDR3nt: TGTGCCAGCAGTTACACCCGAGGGGGCGCCGAGCAGTACTTC; CDR3aa: CASSYTRGGAEQYF
j_gene: TRBJ2-7; v_gene: TRBV19; d_gene: TRBD2; abundance: .; CDR3nt: TGTGCCAGTAGTATAGGAACCAGCGGGAAATACGAGCAGTACTTC; CDR3aa: CASSIGTSGKYEQYF
j_gene: TRBJ2-7; v_gene: TRBV2; d_gene: .; abundance: once; CDR3nt: TGTGCCAGTTCAGTCCGCGAGCAGTACTTC; CDR3aa: CASSVREQYF
j_gene: TRBJ2-5; v_gene: TRBV5-1; d_gene: TRBD2; abundance: few; CDR3nt: TGCGCCAGCAGCCCTGGAGCGGGGGAAGGAGAGACCCAGTACTTC; CDR3aa: CASSPGAGEGETQYF
j_gene: TRBJ2-7; v_gene: TRBV5-3; d_gene: .; abundance: .; CDR3nt: TGTGCCAGAAGCTTGGGGCAAGGGGCGTCCTACGAGCAGTACTTC; CDR3aa: CARSLGQGASYEQYF
j_gene: TRBJ1-1; v_gene: TRBV5-1; d_gene: .; abundance: .; CDR3nt: TGCGCCAGCAGCTTGGACAGGTTGAACACTGAAGCTTTCTTT; CDR3aa: CASSLDRLNTEAFF